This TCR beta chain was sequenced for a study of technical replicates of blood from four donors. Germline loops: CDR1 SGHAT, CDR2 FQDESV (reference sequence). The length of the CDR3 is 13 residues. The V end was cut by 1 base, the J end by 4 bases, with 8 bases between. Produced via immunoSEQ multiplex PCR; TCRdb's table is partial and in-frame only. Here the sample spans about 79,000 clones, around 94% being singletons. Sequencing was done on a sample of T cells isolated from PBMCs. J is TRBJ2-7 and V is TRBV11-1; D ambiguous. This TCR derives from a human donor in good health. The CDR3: CASSLDMSYEQYF. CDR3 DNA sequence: TGTGCCAGCAGCTTAGACATGTCTTACGAGCAGTACTTC.